These 2 T cell receptor beta chains were sequenced from one sample in a study of preoperative IRX-2 immunotherapy in early breast cancer. Assay: immunoSEQ multiplex PCR; the TCRdb copy retains only in-frame clones and omits some. The sample has around 25,000 clones; roughly 75% are singletons. Treatment denoted: preoperative locoregional IRX-2 cytokine immunotherapy. The material was lymph node tissue, obtained after IRX-2 immunotherapy. These receptors came from a human donor with breast cancer.

The CDR3 DNA follows: TGTGCAAGTCGCCCAGAGAACAGGGGGGCTGGTCTCCGTCAGCCCCAGCATTTT. Residues: CASRPENRGAGLRQPQHF. The V and J genes are TRBV12-2 and TRBJ1-5; the DNA was not compared with TRBD1, the D call given in the table. TRBV12-2 is annotated as a pseudogene. The CDR3 is 18 amino acids.

The table lists this clone with a count of one. The chain couples TRBV5-1 to TRBJ2-1; D perhaps matches TRBD2 (6 bases). Germline CDR1 SGHRS, CDR2 YFSETQ. Trimming removed 4 bases from V and 3 bases from J, with 17 bases in between. The CDR3 extends over 16 amino acids. CDR3 nucleotides: TGCGCCAGCAGCCCCGATGGGGGAGGAAACTACAATGAGCAGTTCTTC. Translation gives CASSPDGGGNYNEQFF.